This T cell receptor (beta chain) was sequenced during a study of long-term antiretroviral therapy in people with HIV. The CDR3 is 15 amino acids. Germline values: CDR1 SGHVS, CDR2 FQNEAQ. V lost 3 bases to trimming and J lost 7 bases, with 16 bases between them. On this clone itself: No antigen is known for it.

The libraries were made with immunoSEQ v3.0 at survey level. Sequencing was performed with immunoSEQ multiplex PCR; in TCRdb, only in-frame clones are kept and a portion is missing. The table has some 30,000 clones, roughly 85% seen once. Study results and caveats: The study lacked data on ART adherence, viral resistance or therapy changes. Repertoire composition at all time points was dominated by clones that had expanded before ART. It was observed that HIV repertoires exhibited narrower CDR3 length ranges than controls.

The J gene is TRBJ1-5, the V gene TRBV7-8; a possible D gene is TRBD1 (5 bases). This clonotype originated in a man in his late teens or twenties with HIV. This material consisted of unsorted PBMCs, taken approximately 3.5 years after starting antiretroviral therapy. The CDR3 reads CASSFLPGFGQPQHF. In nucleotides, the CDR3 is TGTGCCAGCAGCTTTCTCCCAGGGTTTGGACAGCCCCAGCATTTT.